Sequencing of this T cell receptor (beta chain) was carried out in a study of blood T cell repertoires in COVID-19. The overall study: Collection of acute and convalescent COVID-19 samples took place in the United States, Italy and Spain. PBMCs, B-cell-depleted T cells, or T cells were the source of the cDNA or gDNA that made up the material.

The CDR3 totals 15 residues. Germline V gene sequence: CDR1 SGHRS, CDR2 YFSETQ. Unmatched junction bases numbered 6, after V lost 5 bases and J lost 0 bases. In the original analysis: By means of reference gene primer amplification, nucleated cell counts were estimated. Some clones are missing from TCRdb's copy, which holds only in-frame ones; the method was immunoSEQ multiplex PCR. Clone size and the V and J calls come from that table; the DNA yielded D and trimming. The profile covers about 180,000 clones, with 86% appearing a single time and 2.5% to 3.5% taken by the ten largest. V and J are TRBV5-1 and TRBJ2-7, with 9 nucleotides matching TRBD2. What was sequenced was peripheral blood. This TCR was recovered from a woman aged 25 to 45 with active or convalescent COVID-19. The CDR3 is CASSFSGGSSYEQYF. In DNA form, the CDR3 reads TGCGCCAGCAGTTTTAGCGGGGGAAGCTCCTACGAGCAGTACTTC.